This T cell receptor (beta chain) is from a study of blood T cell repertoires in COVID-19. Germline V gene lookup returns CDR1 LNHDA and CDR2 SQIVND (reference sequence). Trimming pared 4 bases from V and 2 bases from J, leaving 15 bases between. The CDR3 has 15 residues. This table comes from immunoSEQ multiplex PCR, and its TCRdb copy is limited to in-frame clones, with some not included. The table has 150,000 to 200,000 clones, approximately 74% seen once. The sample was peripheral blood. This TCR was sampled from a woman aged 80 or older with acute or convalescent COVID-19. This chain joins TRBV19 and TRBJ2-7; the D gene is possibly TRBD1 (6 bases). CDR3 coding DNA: TGTGCCAGTAGTACAAGACAGGTTTCCGCCTACGAGCAGTACTTC. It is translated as CASSTRQVSAYEQYF.